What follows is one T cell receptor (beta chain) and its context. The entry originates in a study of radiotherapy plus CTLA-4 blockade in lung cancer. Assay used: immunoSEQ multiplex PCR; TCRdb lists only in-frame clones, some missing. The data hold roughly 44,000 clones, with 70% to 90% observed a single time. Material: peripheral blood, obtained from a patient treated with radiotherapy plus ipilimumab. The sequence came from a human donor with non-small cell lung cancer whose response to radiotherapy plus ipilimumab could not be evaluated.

The CDR3 is CASSPGLAIGLRETQYF. The CDR3 coding sequence is TGTGCCAGCAGCCCGGGACTAGCGATCGGTCTTAGGGAGACCCAGTACTTC. This chain uses TRBV11-2 with TRBJ2-5; 10 bases map to TRBD2. V was clipped by 5 bases and J by 5 bases; unmatched bases: 14. CDR3 length equals 17 residues. Germline V gene sequence: CDR1 SGHAT, CDR2 FQNNGV.